This T cell receptor (beta chain) appears in the sequencing data of a study of human T cells and chemical hapten exposure. Points from the study as a whole: No alteration of TCRs above 1 in 1000 frequency was seen with DPC sensitization.

About this clonotype: Its antigen is undetermined.

Sample time point: pre-sensitization, week 0. The treatment: therapeutic diphenylcyclopropenone sensitization with weekly scalp DPC. Using its own MiXCR run on the RACE reads, TCRdb lists one record per CDR3 protein. Of some 200,000 distinct CDR3 sequences listed, around 30% were seen once; the top ten hold less than 3.5%. Source: whole blood, taken in connection with sensitization to the hapten diphenylcyclopropenone (DPC). The sequence derives from a woman aged 30 to 39 with alopecia areata. Some clones in this sample may be carry-over from other donors' samples.

The CDR3 sequence: CASRRGTGYTDTQYF. CDR3 DNA: TGTGCCAGCAGGCGCGGGACAGGCTACACAGATACGCAGTATTTT. The chain carries TRBV12-3 or TRBV12-4 and TRBJ2-3; TRBD1 aligns across 8 bases. This CDR3 has 15 residues. J gave up 2 bases and V 6 bases, and 7 bases lay outside the gene matches.